This TCR beta chain appears in the sequencing data of a study of T-cell memory formation after mild COVID-19. A few counts support this clonotype. Barcoded TCR alpha and TCR beta cDNA libraries with UMIs came from 5'RACE using constant-segment primers. One entry per CDR3 protein, called by TCRdb with MiXCR from the 5' RACE reads. The sample contains about 55,000 distinct CDR3 sequences, around 9.5% of which appear only once. This CDR3 is built from 14 residues. Trimming cost V 6 bases and J 5 bases, with 16 bases left between them. The chain uses TRBV12-3 or TRBV12-4 and TRBJ1-2; D call uncertain. The clonotype originates from a young man who had mild COVID-19 (a few samples of this study predate the infection). Cell type and time point are not known. The sample consisted of PBMCs or a T cell subset sorted from them (not recorded which). The CDR3 DNA sequence: TGTGCCAGCAGCACCCATCGACGAGAATATGGCTACACCTTC. Residues: CASSTHRREYGYTF.